These T cell receptor beta chains were read from a single sample in a study of cytomegalovirus exposure and HLA in healthy donors. Assay: immunoSEQ multiplex PCR; the TCRdb copy retains only in-frame clones and omits some. The sample gives roughly 160,000 clones, roughly 80% of which show up once; roughly 7.6% is in the top ten. The sample comprised PBMCs. Receptor source: a woman aged 25 to 39 in good health and CMV-seropositive. CDR3s include the opening cysteine and the closing phenylalanine or tryptophan. A D gene is named only where the DNA matches it firmly. Expanded clones get a size class; other rows say once, few or many, or leave the size out.

j_call clone_size v_call d_call cdr3_aa cdr3_nt
TRBJ1-2 . TRBV11-2 . CASSLVYRGVDGYTF TGTGCCAGCAGCTTAGTATATCGGGGTGTCGATGGCTACACCTTC
TRBJ1-1 . TRBV5-1 . CASSPRGLIGGRFMNTEAFF TGCGCCAGCAGCCCCCGGGGGTTAATCGGGGGAAGATTCATGAACACTGAAGCTTTCTTT
TRBJ2-7 . TRBV7-2 . CASSLANRVYEQYF TGTGCCAGCAGCTTAGCGAACAGGGTTTACGAGCAGTACTTC
TRBJ2-2 . TRBV6-4 . CASRGGAELFF TGTGCCAGCAGAGGGGGGGCCGAGCTGTTTTTT
TRBJ1-1 . TRBV2 . CASTITGMYTEAFF TGTGCCAGCACTATAACAGGGATGTACACTGAAGCTTTCTTT
TRBJ2-1 . TRBV6-5 TRBD1 CASSYSMLGQPNEQFF TGTGCCAGCAGTTACTCGATGTTGGGACAGCCGAATGAGCAGTTCTTC
TRBJ2-7 . TRBV11-1 . CASSLDPHLTGVNNYEQYF TGTGCCAGCAGCTTAGACCCACATTTGACAGGAGTCAATAACTACGAGCAGTACTTC
TRBJ2-7 . TRBV4-1 TRBD2 CASSPLAGGYEQYF TGCGCCAGCAGCCCTCTGGCGGGGGGTTACGAGCAGTACTTC
TRBJ1-2 once TRBV30 TRBD1 CAWSKTGTGDRYGYTF TGTGCCTGGAGTAAGACGGGGACAGGGGATAGGTATGGCTACACCTTC
TRBJ2-5 . TRBV27 . CASSRRPPEETQYF TGTGCCAGCAGCCGCCGCCCACCGGAGGAGACCCAGTACTTC
TRBJ2-2 . TRBV11-3 . CASSLVGGLDTGELFF TGTGCCAGCAGCTTGGTGGGGGGGCTGGACACCGGGGAGCTGTTTTTT
TRBJ2-7 few TRBV11-3 TRBD1 CASSLDGTGGHEQYF TGTGCCAGCAGCTTAGACGGGACAGGGGGCCACGAGCAGTACTTC
TRBJ2-7 . TRBV11-2 . CASSLVTGLQGEQYF TGTGCCAGCAGCTTAGTCACAGGGCTACAAGGCGAGCAGTACTTC
TRBJ2-7 . TRBV7-8 . CASKQKQAYEQYF TGTGCCAGCAAGCAAAAGCAGGCATACGAGCAGTACTTC
TRBJ1-4 . TRBV6-1 . CATARAPNEKLFF TGTGCCACGGCGCGGGCTCCCAATGAAAAACTGTTTTTT
TRBJ2-5 once TRBV5-1 TRBD2 CASSLGVAGPIQETQYF TGCGCCAGCAGCTTGGGGGTAGCGGGGCCTATCCAAGAGACCCAGTACTTC
TRBJ2-7 . TRBV5-8 . CASSLTVQGYEQYF TGTGCCAGCAGCTTGACGGTACAGGGCTACGAGCAGTACTTC
TRBJ1-1 . TRBV6-5 . CASRTLTRMNTEAFF TGTGCCAGCAGAACTTTGACAAGAATGAACACTGAAGCTTTCTTT
TRBJ2-5 . TRBV15 TRBD2 CATSRVAGVGETQYF TGTGCCACCAGCAGAGTAGCGGGGGTAGGGGAGACCCAGTACTTC
TRBJ2-3 . TRBV7-3 TRBD1 CASSLGDSYTDTQYF TGTGCCAGCAGCTTAGGGGACAGTTACACAGATACGCAGTATTTT
TRBJ2-1 . TRBV4-1 . CASSQVPEGSGEQFF TGCGCCAGCAGCCAAGTCCCAGAGGGAAGCGGTGAGCAGTTCTTC
TRBJ2-7 few TRBV7-2 . CASSWTHRDRPYEQYF TGTGCCAGCAGCTGGACCCACCGAGACAGGCCCTACGAGCAGTACTTC
TRBJ2-3 . TRBV30 TRBD2 CAWSRSGGLDTQYF TGTGCCTGGAGCCGTTCGGGGGGGCTTGATACGCAGTATTTT
TRBJ2-5 . TRBV28 TRBD2 CASSEGTSIREQYF TGTGCCAGCAGTGAGGGGACTAGTATTCGGGAGCAGTACTTC
TRBJ1-1 . TRBV19 . CASSGVMRRAFF TGTGCCAGTAGTGGTGTCATGAGGAGGGCTTTCTTT
TRBJ2-7 . TRBV7-2 TRBD1 CASSLGGQRVYF TGTGCCAGCAGCTTAGGGGGACAGAGGGTGTACTTC
TRBJ2-2 . TRBV11-2 . CASSLGPTGELFF TGTGCCAGCAGCTTAGGGCCCACCGGGGAGCTGTTTTTT
TRBJ1-6 few TRBV6-1 . CASSFDGVSSPLHF TGTGCCAGCAGTTTCGACGGGGTTAGCTCACCCCTCCACTTT
TRBJ1-5 . TRBV10-3 . CAISGQQDQPQHF TGTGCCATCAGTGGACAGCAGGATCAGCCCCAGCATTTT
TRBJ1-1 . TRBV7-9 . CASSPQGSSTEAFF TGTGCCAGCAGCCCCCAGGGGTCCAGCACTGAAGCTTTCTTT
TRBJ2-2 . TRBV6-6 TRBD1 CASSGDRYTGELFF TGTGCCAGCTCCGGGGACAGATACACCGGGGAGCTGTTTTTT
TRBJ2-1 . TRBV7-3 TRBD2 CASSSLAGGLDEQFF TGTGCCAGCAGCTCTCTAGCGGGGGGATTAGATGAGCAGTTCTTC
TRBJ1-6 . TRBV7-6 TRBD1 CASSLVPQGASSYNSPLHF TGTGCCAGCAGCTTAGTTCCCCAGGGGGCCTCATCCTATAATTCACCCCTCCACTTT
TRBJ1-2 . TRBV15 . CATSTKGAVIGYGYTF TGTGCCACCAGCACAAAGGGAGCAGTCATCGGCTATGGCTACACCTTC
TRBJ1-1 . TRBV2 TRBD1 CASSPGGGDTEAFF TGTGCCAGCAGTCCAGGGGGCGGCGACACTGAAGCTTTCTTT
TRBJ1-2 few TRBV4-2 . CASSHLPPVDGYTF TGTGCCAGCAGCCATTTGCCCCCGGTGGATGGCTACACCTTC
TRBJ1-1 . TRBV27 . CASSLLFDTEAFF TGTGCCAGCAGTTTATTATTCGACACTGAAGCTTTCTTT
TRBJ2-3 . TRBV2 TRBD1 CASMKGASDTQYF TGTGCCAGCATGAAGGGGGCAAGTGATACGCAGTATTTT
TRBJ2-3 . TRBV7-2 . CASSPWRGTDTQYF TGTGCCAGCAGCCCTTGGCGGGGTACAGATACGCAGTATTTT
TRBJ2-5 . TRBV7-9 TRBD2 CASSPGGSWETQYF TGTGCCAGCAGCCCCGGGGGGAGCTGGGAGACCCAGTACTTC
TRBJ1-2 . TRBV5-1 TRBD1 CASSLTGRDYGYTF TGCGCCAGCAGCCTGACAGGGCGAGACTATGGCTACACCTTC
TRBJ2-1 . TRBV15 . CATSPKIRGNEQFF TGTGCCACCAGCCCCAAGATAAGGGGCAATGAGCAGTTCTTC
TRBJ2-7 . TRBV5-6 . CASSARSEQYF TGTGCCAGCAGCGCGAGGTCCGAGCAGTACTTC
TRBJ2-5 . TRBV5-8 . CASSGGTPRRETQYF TGTGCCAGCAGCGGCGGGACCCCGAGGAGGGAGACCCAGTACTTC
TRBJ2-1 . TRBV5-1 TRBD2 CASSLGLAGSSYNEQFF TGCGCCAGCAGCTTGGGTCTAGCGGGTAGCTCCTACAATGAGCAGTTCTTC
TRBJ1-2 . TRBV9 . CASSVGYTGRLGGYTF TGTGCCAGCAGCGTAGGTTATACAGGGAGACTCGGGGGCTACACCTTC
TRBJ1-2 . TRBV19 . CASSIGGASEDYGYTF TGTGCCAGTAGTATAGGAGGCGCGAGCGAAGACTATGGCTACACCTTC
TRBJ2-1 . TRBV4-1 TRBD2 CASSQKTSGTYNEQFF TGCGCCAGCAGCCAGAAGACTAGCGGGACTTACAATGAGCAGTTCTTC